A single sample is the source of the 20 T cell receptor beta chains below, sequenced in a study of graft-versus-host responses after intestinal transplantation. Antigens of these TCRs are unknown. Method: immunoSEQ multiplex PCR; TCRdb's copy keeps in-frame clones and lacks some. The table records about 120,000 clones, about 95% of them present only once. Sequencing was performed on unstimulated CD8+ T cells sorted from spleen or lymph node cells, taken before intestinal transplant. Every receptor here comes from a human donor who received an intestinal transplant.

This sequence joins TRBV15 and TRBJ2-7; 7 bases are a match to TRBD2. Germline CDR1 and CDR2: LNHNV and YYDKDF (reference sequence). This CDR3 has 14 amino acids. The junction had 5 bases not matched to a gene; V was cut back by 0 bases and J by 6 bases. CDR3 region: CATSREGLAGEQYF. DNA of the CDR3: TGTGCCACCAGCAGAGAGGGTTTAGCGGGCGAGCAGTACTTC.

V is TRBV5-1 and J is TRBJ2-1; D is possibly TRBD1 or TRBD2 (5 bases each). This CDR3 is 14 amino acids long. V was pared by 4 bases and J by 5 bases, with 13 bases between. Germline V CDR1 and CDR2: SGHRS, YFSETQ. CDR3 residues: CASSPGLDNNEQFF. DNA for the CDR3: TGCGCCAGCAGCCCCGGACTGGACAACAATGAGCAGTTCTTC. The variable domain in full, with the rest retrieved from reference TRBV5-1 and TRBJ2-1, is KAGVTQTPRYLIKTRGQQVTLSCSPISGHRSVSWYQQTPGQGLQFLFEYFSETQRNKGNFPGRFSGRQFSNSRSEMNVSTLELGDSALYLCASSPGLDNNEQFFGPGTRLTVL.

A few counts support this clone. The V gene is TRBV7-9, the J gene TRBJ2-2; D unclear. Between the trimmed V and J ends, which lost 3 bases and 6 bases, there was a span of 2 bases. There are 11 residues in the CDR3. CDR1 is SEHNR, CDR2 FQNEAQ, per germline (reference sequence). Here the CDR3 DNA reads TGTGCCAGCAGCTTGGCCGGGGAGCTGTTTTTT. Amino acid sequence: CASSLAGELFF. Looking up the rest from reference TRBV7-9 and TRBJ2-2 gives the full variable domain: DTGVSQNPRHKITKRGQNVTFRCDPISEHNRLYWYRQTLGQGPEFLTYFQNEAQLEKSRLLSDRFSAERPKGSFSTLEIQRTEQGDSAMYLCASSLAGELFFGEGSRLTVL.

In this sample, this clone turned up once. This sequence joins TRBV9 and TRBJ2-3; 9 bases map to TRBD1. Germline V lookup: CDR1 SGDLS, CDR2 YYNGEE. The CDR3 contains 14 residues. J was trimmed by 3 bases and V by 2 bases; bases with no gene match: 1. The CDR3 here is CASSVGQGTDTQYF. The CDR3, as DNA: TGTGCCAGCAGCGTCGGACAGGGGACAGATACGCAGTATTTT.

The CDR3 DNA follows: TGTGCCAGCAGTTGGCCCCTCCTCGGGGGGCGCTTCCATGGCTACACCTTC. This codes for CASSWPLLGGRFHGYTF. The chain combines TRBV28 with TRBJ1-2; possibly TRBD1 for D (6 bases). V lost 4 bases, J lost 6 bases, and 24 bases lay in between. The CDR3 consists of 17 residues. Germline V lookup: CDR1 MDHEN, CDR2 SYDVKM.

This clone was seen only once. The chain combines TRBV28 with TRBJ2-4; D not resolved. The CDR3 runs 14 residues. Germline values: CDR1 MDHEN, CDR2 SYDVKM. V dropped 6 bases and J dropped 6 bases, with 15 bases sitting between them. Here the CDR3 DNA reads TGTGCCAGCAGCCCATCGGGCCTGGGAAACATTCAGTACTTC. As protein: CASSPSGLGNIQYF.

The V gene is TRBV9, the J gene TRBJ2-1, with TRBD2 identical over 15 bases. CDR1 and CDR2 (germline): SGDLS, YYNGEE. J lost 5 bases, V lost 4 bases, and 7 bases had no gene match. This CDR3 is 17 amino acids long. In DNA, the CDR3 is TGTGCCAGCAGCCCCACCGGACTAGCGGGAGGGAACAATGAGCAGTTCTTC. Its protein is CASSPTGLAGGNNEQFF.

This rearrangement joins TRBV4-3 to TRBJ2-2; D is possibly TRBD2 (7 bases). This CDR3 has 21 residues. Trimming pared 1 base from V and 3 bases from J, leaving 27 bases between. Germline assignment: CDR1 LGHNA and CDR2 YSLEER. CDR3 nucleotide sequence: TGCGCCAGCAGCCAAGTTCAGAGTTTGGGGGGGCCGACTAGGTACACCGGGGAGCTGTTTTTT. Its protein is CASSQVQSLGGPTRYTGELFF.

The J gene is TRBJ2-7, the V gene TRBV6-1; 9 bases are shared with TRBD2. The germline CDR1 and CDR2 sequences are MNHNS and SASEGT. The CDR3 totals 14 residues. Trimming took 5 bases from V and 4 from J; bases not matched to a gene: 6. The CDR3 here is CASSWASGNYEQYF. The CDR3 DNA reads as TGTGCCAGCAGTTGGGCTAGCGGGAATTACGAGCAGTACTTC.

The V call is TRBV6-1, the J call TRBJ1-1; 10 nucleotides agree with TRBD1. Germline CDR1 reads MNHNS; CDR2 reads SASEGT. Unmatched junction bases numbered 2, after V lost 7 bases and J lost 6 bases. CDR3 length equals 12 residues. Written as DNA, the CDR3 is TGTGCCAGCACCGGGACAGGGGCTGAAGCTTTCTTT. The encoded protein is CASTGTGAEAFF.

This clone was detected only once. This chain connects TRBV4-2 to TRBJ2-5; the D gene is possibly TRBD2 (5 bases). CDR1 is LGHNA, CDR2 YNFKEQ, per germline. V was trimmed by 0 bases and J by 11 bases, leaving 13 bases between them. CDR3 size: 13 residues. The CDR3, as DNA: TGTGCCAGCAGCCAAGATCTGAAATGGGAGCAGTACTTC. Amino acid sequence: CASSQDLKWEQYF.

The V call is TRBV7-7, the J call TRBJ2-1, with D unresolved. The CDR3 totals 17 residues. V dropped 5 bases and J dropped 3 bases, with 20 bases sitting between them. The germline gives CDR1 SSHAT, CDR2 FNYEAQ (reference sequence). In DNA form, the CDR3 reads TGTGCCAGCAGCATTAGGGTCCGGCTAAGCTGCTACAATGAGCAGTTCTTC. The encoded protein is CASSIRVRLSCYNEQFF.

J is TRBJ2-1 and V is TRBV19, with D perhaps TRBD2 (7 bases). This CDR3 is built from 14 residues. The germline V and J ends were trimmed by 9 bases and 4 bases, with 16 bases remaining between them. The germline V gene has CDR1 LNHDA and CDR2 SQIVND (reference sequence). CDR3 protein: CASKLGGVYNEQFF. CDR3 nucleotide sequence: TGTGCCAGCAAACTAGGGGGGGTATACAATGAGCAGTTCTTC.

The rearrangement uses TRBV4-1 and TRBJ1-2, with TRBD1 as a possible D gene (5 bases). Germline V gives CDR1 MGHRA, CDR2 YSYEKL. The CDR3 has 17 amino acids. Trimming stripped 3 bases from V and 0 bases from J, with 17 bases between. CDR3 coding DNA: TGCGCCAGCAGCCAGGTTGGAGCGGGGCCTACTAACTATGGCTACACCTTC. Encoded protein: CASSQVGAGPTNYGYTF.

Regarding this clone: Other DNA sequences from this sample encode an identical CDR3 as well. The chain has TRBV2 and TRBJ2-5, with 7 bases fitting TRBD1. The CDR3 is 14 residues long. The V segment lost 4 bases and the J segment 4 bases; nucleotides outside the gene matches: 6. The germline gives CDR1 SNHLY, CDR2 FYNNEI. The CDR3 reads CASSGTGAGETQYF. The CDR3 region has the DNA TGTGCCAGCAGTGGAACAGGGGCGGGAGAGACCCAGTACTTC.

CDR3 amino acids: CASSVETGGYGYTF. The CDR3 coding sequence is TGTGCCAGCAGCGTGGAGACAGGAGGCTATGGCTACACCTTC. The chain is built from TRBV9 and TRBJ1-2, with a possible D match to TRBD1 (6 bases). Trimming pared 2 bases from V and 4 bases from J, leaving 12 bases between. This CDR3 region has 14 residues. Germline lookup yields CDR1 SGDLS and CDR2 YYNGEE. Variable domain in full (rest from reference TRBV9 and TRBJ1-2): DSGVTQTPKHLITATGQRVTLRCSPRSGDLSVYWYQQSLDQGLQFLIQYYNGEERAKGNILERFSAQQFPDLHSELNLSSLELGDSALYFCASSVETGGYGYTFGSGTRLTVV.

This clone was counted a single time. The chain uses TRBV9 and TRBJ2-1; D is ambiguous. This CDR3 is 16 amino acids long. The V gene's germline CDR1 is SGDLS and CDR2 YYNGEE. Trimming pared 3 bases from V and 9 bases from J, leaving 22 bases between. Here the CDR3 reads CASSDRPNSDDREQFF. The CDR3 coding sequence is TGTGCCAGCAGCGACCGTCCGAATTCCGACGACCGTGAGCAGTTCTTC.

The chain links TRBV7-8 to TRBJ2-7; TRBD1 agrees at 8 bases. J gave up 4 bases and V 5 bases, and 10 bases lay outside the gene matches. CDR3 length equals 15 residues. In germline, CDR1 is SGHVS, CDR2 FQNEAQ. The CDR3 sequence: CASSPGQGPSYEQYF. DNA for the CDR3: TGTGCCAGCAGCCCCGGACAGGGCCCCTCTTACGAGCAGTACTTC. Full variable domain (missing parts from reference TRBV7-8 and TRBJ2-7): GAGVSQSPRYKVAKRGQDVALRCDPISGHVSLFWYQQALGQGPEFLTYFQNEAQLDKSGLPSDRFFAERPEGSVSTLKIQRTQQEDSAVYLCASSPGQGPSYEQYFGPGTRLTVT.

The chain employs TRBV7-9 and TRBJ2-2, with D perhaps TRBD1 (6 bases). V was cut by 5 bases and J by 9 bases, with 10 bases left in between. The CDR3 consists of 12 residues. Germline loops: CDR1 SEHNR, CDR2 FQNEAQ (reference sequence). DNA for the CDR3: TGTGCCAGCAGCACCAGGGACAGGGAGCTGTTTTTT. Its translation is CASSTRDRELFF. Full variable domain (outside the CDR3, taken from reference TRBV7-9 and TRBJ2-2): DTGVSQNPRHKITKRGQNVTFRCDPISEHNRLYWYRQTLGQGPEFLTYFQNEAQLEKSRLLSDRFSAERPKGSFSTLEIQRTEQGDSAMYLCASSTRDRELFFGEGSRLTVL.

This rearrangement joins TRBV2 to TRBJ2-2; 8 bases are a match to TRBD1. Germline CDR1 is SNHLY and CDR2 is FYNNEI. There are 17 residues in the CDR3. V gave up 0 bases and J gave up 2 bases; unmatched junction bases: 5. The CDR3 DNA is TGTGCCAGCAGTGAAGCCGGGACAGGTCTCAACACCGGGGAGCTGTTTTTT. This encodes CASSEAGTGLNTGELFF.